This section outlines one TCR beta chain sequence together with its context. What it recognizes is unknown. The data originate from a study of graft-versus-host responses after intestinal transplantation. About the study: Grafts were multivisceral, liver-intestinal, or isolated intestinal. Study-wide points: In recipient marrow, GvH clones were found, and some appeared first in ileum or blood. The study associated peak circulating GvH clone levels with early post-transplant HvG declines. The presence of high graft-versus-host to host-versus-graft clonal ratios in allografts characterized patients with graft-donor T cell macrochimerism.

Sequencing was performed with immunoSEQ multiplex PCR; in TCRdb, only in-frame clones are kept and a portion is missing. The data show 9,500 to 13,000 clones, approximately 92% seen once. The receptor's source is a human patient who received an intestinal transplant, so some T cells may come from the graft donor. Sequences were derived from PBMCs, sampled around 44 days after intestinal transplantation.

This chain's CDR3 is CASSDAFNYGYTF. The CDR3 DNA reads TGTGCCAGCAGTGATGCCTTTAACTATGGCTACACCTTC. The rearrangement links TRBV6-1 to TRBJ1-2; no firm D call. This CDR3 is built from 13 residues. V was shortened by 3 bases and J by 1 base, with 6 bases between the two germline ends. Germline V lookup: CDR1 MNHNS, CDR2 SASEGT.